The rows below give T cell receptor beta chains drawn from one sample of a study of T cell responses to AZD1222 COVID-19 vaccine. Produced via immunoSEQ multiplex PCR; TCRdb's table is partial and in-frame only. The table has some 190,000 clones, 70% to 90% seen once. The sequencing here drew on peripheral blood, taken on day 0 of AZD1222 vaccination. These receptors came from an adult in good health. Each CDR3 is given with its conserved first and last residue. The order of the fields is clone size, V gene, J gene, D gene, CDR3 DNA, CDR3 protein. D genes are given only for firm matches. Expanded clones are given a class, and other clones once, few, many or no size at all.

NA	TRBV2	TRBJ2-1	TRBD2	TGTGCCAGCAGTACGGGACTAGCGGGAAACAATGAGCAGTTCTTC	CASSTGLAGNNEQFF
NA	TRBV4-3	TRBJ2-5	NA	TGCGCCAGCAGCCAAGATCACGGCAACCAAGAGACCCAGTACTTC	CASSQDHGNQETQYF
NA	TRBV6-5	TRBJ1-2	TRBD1	TGTGCCAGCAGCACAGGGGATTATGGCTACACCTTC	CASSTGDYGYTF
NA	TRBV6-5	TRBJ1-1	NA	TGTGCCAGCAGTTACACTCAGGGGCAGAACACTGAAGCTTTCTTT	CASSYTQGQNTEAFF
once	TRBV19	TRBJ1-5	NA	TGTGCCAGTAGTGCCAGACCTACTAGCAATCAGCCCCAGCATTTT	CASSARPTSNQPQHF
NA	TRBV10-2	TRBJ1-1	NA	TGCGCCAGCAACCGGGAGAACACTGAAGCTTTCTTT	CASNRENTEAFF
NA	TRBV28	TRBJ2-5	NA	TGTGCCAGCAGGCAGGGATACGAGACCCAGTACTTC	CASRQGYETQYF
NA	TRBV6-5	TRBJ1-1	NA	TGTGCCAGCAGTTACAAGGGGGTAGGGACTGAAGCTTTCTTT	CASSYKGVGTEAFF
NA	TRBV19	TRBJ2-7	NA	TGTGCCAGTAGAACCGGGACGGGAGCCTACGAGCAGTACTTC	CASRTGTGAYEQYF
NA	TRBV3-1/TRBV3-2	TRBJ2-2	TRBD1	TGTGCCAGCAGCCAAATTTTGGACAGGGGGCCCACCGGGGAGCTGTTTTTT	CASSQILDRGPTGELFF
once	TRBV13	TRBJ2-2	NA	TGTGCCAGCAGCTTTGAGGGGGAGCTGTTTTTT	CASSFEGELFF
NA	TRBV6-5	TRBJ1-2	TRBD1	TGTGCCAGCAGTCCCCTCGACAGGGTTCACTATGGCTACACCTTC	CASSPLDRVHYGYTF
many	TRBV30	TRBJ1-3	NA	TGTGCCTGGAGTCGGCTGAGCTCTGGAAACACCATATATTTT	CAWSRLSSGNTIYF
NA	TRBV28	TRBJ1-1	NA	TGTGCAGCTACCGTGTCACAGTTGAACACTGAAGCTTTCTTT	CAATVSQLNTEAFF
few	TRBV7-3	TRBJ1-1	NA	TGTGCCAGCAGCTTAAATCCAGGGAACACTGAAGCTTTCTTT	CASSLNPGNTEAFF
NA	TRBV3-1/TRBV3-2	TRBJ1-2	TRBD1	TGTGCCAGCAGCCAATGGGGACAGGGTCAAAACTATGGCTACACCTTC	CASSQWGQGQNYGYTF
NA	TRBV24-1	TRBJ2-2	NA	TGTGCCACCAGTCCTACACGCGGGGAGCTGTTTTTT	CATSPTRGELFF
NA	TRBV27	TRBJ1-3	NA	TGTGCCAGCACCCCTGGCGCGGGGAGGGGTACCATATATTTT	CASTPGAGRGTIYF
once	TRBV4-1	TRBJ1-4	NA	TGCGCCAGCAGCCAAGGTAGTCTCGAAAAACTGTTTTTT	CASSQGSLEKLFF
NA	TRBV6-2/TRBV6-3	TRBJ2-1	NA	TGTGCCAGCAGTTACAAATACAATGAGCAGTTCTTC	CASSYKYNEQFF
once	TRBV30	TRBJ1-5	NA	TGTGCCTGGAGTGTTGGCCGGGGGAACCATCAGCCCCAGCATTTT	CAWSVGRGNHQPQHF
NA	TRBV28	TRBJ1-5	NA	TGTGCCTCCCATGGAAGCAATCAGCCCCAGCATTTT	CASHGSNQPQHF
NA	TRBV2	TRBJ1-5	TRBD1	TGTGCCAGCAGTGTGGGACAGGGTCCAAATCAGCCCCAGCATTTT	CASSVGQGPNQPQHF
many	TRBV27	TRBJ1-2	NA	TGTGCCAGCAGTTTATCGTTTCAGGGACATAACTATGGCTACACCTTC	CASSLSFQGHNYGYTF
NA	TRBV27	TRBJ1-2	TRBD1	TGTGCCAGCAGTTTAATGGACAGGGCCGAGGGTCCGTATGGCTACACCTTC	CASSLMDRAEGPYGYTF
NA	TRBV7-6	TRBJ2-2	NA	TGTGCCAGCAGCTTAGTAAGGAACACCGGGGAGCTGTTTTTT	CASSLVRNTGELFF
NA	TRBV30	TRBJ2-7	NA	TGTGCCTGGAGTCGTATTACAGGGTCCCCCTACGAGCAGTACTTC	CAWSRITGSPYEQYF
NA	TRBV5-1	TRBJ2-1	NA	TGCGCCAGCAGCTTGGGACTGCTTTACAATGAGCAGTTCTTC	CASSLGLLYNEQFF
few	TRBV6-4	TRBJ2-2	TRBD1	TGTGCCAGCAGTGTGAAAGGGACAGGGATGGCCGGGGAGCTGTTTTTT	CASSVKGTGMAGELFF
NA	TRBV6-5	TRBJ2-7	NA	TGTGCCAGCAGTTACTCGAATAGGGGGAACTACGAGCAGTACTTC	CASSYSNRGNYEQYF
NA	TRBV7-9	TRBJ1-5	TRBD1	TGTGCCAGCAGCCACGGGACAGTTAGTTACAATCAGCCCCAGCATTTT	CASSHGTVSYNQPQHF
NA	TRBV25-1	TRBJ1-5	NA	TGTGCCAGCAGCGCGTGGGATAGCAATCAGCCCCAGCATTTT	CASSAWDSNQPQHF
NA	TRBV14	TRBJ1-2	TRBD1	TGTGCCAGCAGCCCGGGACAGTCTGTTGGCTACACCTTC	CASSPGQSVGYTF
NA	TRBV6-5	TRBJ2-7	NA	TGTGCCAGCAGTTCCCCCGACATCTCCTACGAGCAGTACTTC	CASSSPDISYEQYF
NA	TRBV5-1	TRBJ1-3	TRBD1	TGCGCCAGCAGCTTGGAAACGACAGGGAGTGGAAACACCATATATTTT	CASSLETTGSGNTIYF
NA	TRBV30	TRBJ1-2	NA	TGTGCCTGGAGTGTCGGGGGGAAGGAGGACGGCAGTAGGTACACCTTC	CAWSVGGKEDGSRYTF
NA	TRBV7-3	TRBJ1-6	NA	TGTGCCAGCAGCTTTTCCTATAATTCACCCCTCCACTTT	CASSFSYNSPLHF
NA	TRBV6-1	TRBJ1-1	TRBD1	TGTGCCAGCAGTGACAGGGGGCCGACCACTGAAGCTTTCTTT	CASSDRGPTTEAFF
NA	TRBV5-1	TRBJ2-5	TRBD2	TGCGCCAGCAGCTTGGAACTAGCGGGGGGCCGGGAGACCCAGTACTTC	CASSLELAGGRETQYF
NA	TRBV28	TRBJ1-2	NA	TGTGCCAGCAGTTTCGGGGCTTATGGCTACACCTTC	CASSFGAYGYTF
NA	TRBV27	TRBJ2-7	TRBD1	TGTGCCAGCAGTCGTTATCCCGGGACAGATTACGAGCAGTACTTC	CASSRYPGTDYEQYF
NA	TRBV4-3	TRBJ2-1	TRBD2	TGCGCCAGCAGCCAAGAGGGGGGGACTAGCGGGTTTTACAATGAGCAGTTCTTC	CASSQEGGTSGFYNEQFF
NA	TRBV7-3	TRBJ2-6	NA	TGTGCCAGCAGCCTTCAGTCTGGGGCCAACGTCCTGACTTTC	CASSLQSGANVLTF
NA	TRBV28	TRBJ2-7	NA	TGTGCCAGCAGTTTAGGGGGACCCTACACCTACGAGCAGTACTTC	CASSLGGPYTYEQYF
NA	TRBV5-4	TRBJ2-1	NA	TGTGCCAGCAGCCCGATAGGGGGAAATTCCTACAATGAGCAGTTCTTC	CASSPIGGNSYNEQFF
NA	TRBV3-1/TRBV3-2	TRBJ2-5	NA	TGTGCCAGCAGCAGCTCTCAGGAGGCAGAGACCCAGTACTTC	CASSSSQEAETQYF
NA	TRBV19	TRBJ1-5	NA	TGTGCCAGTAGTCCCGGGACGGGTAATCAGCCCCAGCATTTT	CASSPGTGNQPQHF
NA	TRBV19	TRBJ1-1	NA	TGTGCCAGTAGTATCCGACTGAGCATGAACACTGAAGCTTTCTTT	CASSIRLSMNTEAFF
NA	TRBV19	TRBJ2-3	TRBD1	TGTGCCAGTAGTATTGGACAGGGGGGCGGGACAGATACGCAGTATTTT	CASSIGQGGGTDTQYF
NA	TRBV4-1	TRBJ2-7	NA	TGCGCCAGCAGCCACCGCCGGGGCTACGAGCAGTACTTC	CASSHRRGYEQYF
NA	TRBV11-3	TRBJ2-1	TRBD1	TGTGCCAGCAGCTTAGCGAGGGGGCAGGAGCAGTTCTTC	CASSLARGQEQFF
NA	TRBV24-1	TRBJ2-2	NA	TGTGCCACCAGTGATTCCCCGTCAAGGGACCGGGAGCTGTTTTTT	CATSDSPSRDRELFF